The present entry profiles one TCR beta chain with its context. Its antigen remains unidentified. TCRdb re-called the RT-PCR reads with MiXCR, one entry per CDR3 protein. This table has about 500,000 distinct CDR3 sequences, 10% to 15% appearing once. V gave up 3 bases and J gave up 7 bases, with 15 bases separating them. Germline V gene sequence: CDR1 MDHEN, CDR2 SYDVKM. The CDR3 is 14 residues long. The data originate from a study of response to subunit inactivated influenza vaccine. General study findings and limits: After each seasonal influenza vaccination, few new T cells are recruited, the authors suggested.

The origin of this receptor is a man aged 45 to 65 who received an inactivated influenza vaccine. The V call is TRBV28, the J call TRBJ2-5, with D perhaps matching TRBD1 (5 bases). The sequencing here drew on PBMCs from blood, taken more than 35 days after vaccination. The CDR3 bases are TGTGCCAGCAGTTTGTGGGCAGGGTCACTGACCCAGTACTTC. This codes for CASSLWAGSLTQYF.